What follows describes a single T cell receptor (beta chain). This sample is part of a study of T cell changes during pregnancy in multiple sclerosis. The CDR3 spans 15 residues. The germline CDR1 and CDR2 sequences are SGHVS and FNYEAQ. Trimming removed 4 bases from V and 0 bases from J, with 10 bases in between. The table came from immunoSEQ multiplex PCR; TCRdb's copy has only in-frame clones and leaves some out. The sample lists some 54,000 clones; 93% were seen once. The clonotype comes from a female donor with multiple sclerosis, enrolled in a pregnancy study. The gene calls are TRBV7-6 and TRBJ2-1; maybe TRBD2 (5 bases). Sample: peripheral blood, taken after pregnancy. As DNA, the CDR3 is TGTGCCAGCAGCTCTAGCCCAAGCTCCTACAATGAGCAGTTCTTC. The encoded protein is CASSSSPSSYNEQFF.